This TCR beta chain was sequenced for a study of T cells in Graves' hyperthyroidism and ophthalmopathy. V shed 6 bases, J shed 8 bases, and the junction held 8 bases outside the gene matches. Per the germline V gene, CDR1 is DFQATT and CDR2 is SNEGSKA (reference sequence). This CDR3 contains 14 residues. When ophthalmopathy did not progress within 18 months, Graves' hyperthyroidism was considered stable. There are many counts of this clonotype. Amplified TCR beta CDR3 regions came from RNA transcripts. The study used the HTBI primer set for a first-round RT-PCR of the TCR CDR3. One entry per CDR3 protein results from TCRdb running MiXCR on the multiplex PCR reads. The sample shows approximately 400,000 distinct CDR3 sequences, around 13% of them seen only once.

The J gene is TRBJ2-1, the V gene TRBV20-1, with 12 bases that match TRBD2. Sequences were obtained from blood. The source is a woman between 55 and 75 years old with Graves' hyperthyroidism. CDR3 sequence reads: CSAILAGGVYEQFF. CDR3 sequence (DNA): TGCAGTGCCATACTAGCGGGAGGAGTATATGAGCAGTTCTTC.